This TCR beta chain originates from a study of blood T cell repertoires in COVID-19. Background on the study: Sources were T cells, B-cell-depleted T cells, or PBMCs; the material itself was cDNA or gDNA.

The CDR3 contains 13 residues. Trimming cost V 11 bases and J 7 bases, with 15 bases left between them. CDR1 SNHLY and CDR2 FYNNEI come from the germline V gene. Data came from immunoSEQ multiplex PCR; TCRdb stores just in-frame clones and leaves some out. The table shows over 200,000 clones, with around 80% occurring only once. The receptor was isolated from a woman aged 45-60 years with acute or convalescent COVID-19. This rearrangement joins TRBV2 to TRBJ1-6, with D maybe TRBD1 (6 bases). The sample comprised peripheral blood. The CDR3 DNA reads TGTGCCGTGACGAGGACAGAGAATTCACCCCTCCACTTT. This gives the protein CAVTRTENSPLHF.